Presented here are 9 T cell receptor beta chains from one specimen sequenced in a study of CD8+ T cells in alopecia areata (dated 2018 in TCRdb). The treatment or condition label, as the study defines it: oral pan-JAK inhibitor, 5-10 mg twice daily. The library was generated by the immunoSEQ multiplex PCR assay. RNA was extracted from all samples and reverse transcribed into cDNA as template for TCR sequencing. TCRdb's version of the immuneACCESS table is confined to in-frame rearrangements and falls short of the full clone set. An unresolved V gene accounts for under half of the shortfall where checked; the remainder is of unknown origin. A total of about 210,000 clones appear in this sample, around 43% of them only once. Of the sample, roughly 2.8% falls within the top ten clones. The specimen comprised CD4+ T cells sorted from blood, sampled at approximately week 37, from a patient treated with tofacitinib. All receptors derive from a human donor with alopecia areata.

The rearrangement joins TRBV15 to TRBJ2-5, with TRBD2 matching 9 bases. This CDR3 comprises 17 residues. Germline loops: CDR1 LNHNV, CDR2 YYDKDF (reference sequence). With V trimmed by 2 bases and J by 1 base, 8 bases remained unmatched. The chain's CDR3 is CATSRRTGTSTQETQYF. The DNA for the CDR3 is TGTGCCACCAGCAGACGAACCGGGACTAGCACCCAAGAGACCCAGTACTTC. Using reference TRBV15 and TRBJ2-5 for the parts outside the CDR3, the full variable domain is DAMVIQNPRYQVTQFGKPVTLSCSQTLNHNVMYWYQQKSSQAPKLLFHYYDKDFNNEADTPDNFQSRRPNTSFCFLDIRSPGLGDTAMYLCATSRRTGTSTQETQYFGPGTRLLVL.

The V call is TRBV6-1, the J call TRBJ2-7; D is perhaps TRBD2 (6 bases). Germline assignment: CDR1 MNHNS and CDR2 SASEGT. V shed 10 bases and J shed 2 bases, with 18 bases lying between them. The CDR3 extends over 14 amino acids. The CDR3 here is CATSGSRGAYEQYF. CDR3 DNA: TGTGCCACCTCAGGGTCCCGCGGGGCCTACGAGCAGTACTTC.

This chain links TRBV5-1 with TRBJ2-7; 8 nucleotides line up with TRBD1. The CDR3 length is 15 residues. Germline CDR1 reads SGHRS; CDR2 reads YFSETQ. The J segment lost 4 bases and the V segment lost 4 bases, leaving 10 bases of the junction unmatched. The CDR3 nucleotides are TGCGCCAGCAGCATAGGACCGGGACAGGTATACGAGCAGTACTTC. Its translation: CASSIGPGQVYEQYF.

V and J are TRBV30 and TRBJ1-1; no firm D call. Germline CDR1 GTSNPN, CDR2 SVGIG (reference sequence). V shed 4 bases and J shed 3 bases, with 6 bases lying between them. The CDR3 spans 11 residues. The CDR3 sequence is CAWILDTEAFF. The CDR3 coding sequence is TGTGCCTGGATTTTGGACACTGAAGCTTTCTTT.

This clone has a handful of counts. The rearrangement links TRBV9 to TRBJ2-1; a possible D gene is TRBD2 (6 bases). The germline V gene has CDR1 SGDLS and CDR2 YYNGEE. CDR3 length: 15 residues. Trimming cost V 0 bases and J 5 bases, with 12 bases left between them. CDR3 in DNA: TGTGCCAGCAGCGTAGGGGCTAGCGTCAACAATGAGCAGTTCTTC. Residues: CASSVGASVNNEQFF.

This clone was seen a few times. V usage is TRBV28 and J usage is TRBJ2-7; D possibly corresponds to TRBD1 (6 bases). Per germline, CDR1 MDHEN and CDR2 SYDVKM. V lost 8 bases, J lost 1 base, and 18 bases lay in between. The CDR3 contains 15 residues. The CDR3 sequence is CASRTKQGMSYEQYF. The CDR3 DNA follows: TGTGCCAGCCGCACGAAACAGGGAATGTCCTACGAGCAGTACTTC.

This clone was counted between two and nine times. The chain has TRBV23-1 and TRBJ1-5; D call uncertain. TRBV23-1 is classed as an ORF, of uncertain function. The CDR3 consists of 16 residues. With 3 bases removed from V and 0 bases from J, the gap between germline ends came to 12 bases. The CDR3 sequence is CASSHWDTYSNQPQHF. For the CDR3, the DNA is TGCGCCAGCAGTCATTGGGATACTTATAGCAATCAGCCCCAGCATTTT.

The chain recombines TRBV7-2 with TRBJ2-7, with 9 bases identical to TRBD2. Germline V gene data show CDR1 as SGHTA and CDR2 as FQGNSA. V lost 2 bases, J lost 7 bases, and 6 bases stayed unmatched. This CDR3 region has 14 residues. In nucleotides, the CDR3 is TGTGCCAGCAGCTTAAGTGGCGGGAGGGGAGAGCAGTACTTC. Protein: CASSLSGGRGEQYF.

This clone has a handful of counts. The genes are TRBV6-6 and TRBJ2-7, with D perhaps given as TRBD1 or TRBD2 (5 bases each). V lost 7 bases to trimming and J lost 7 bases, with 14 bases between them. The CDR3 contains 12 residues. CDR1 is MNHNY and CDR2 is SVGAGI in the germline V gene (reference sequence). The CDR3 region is CASNQGVWEQYF. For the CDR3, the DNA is TGTGCCAGCAATCAGGGAGTTTGGGAGCAGTACTTC.